Detailed here is one T cell receptor (beta chain). In its sample, this clone was seen once. The target of this receptor is not known. The sample holds no much larger clone one base away, and base qualities are not on file. These data are taken from a study of blood T cell repertoires in COVID-19 (dated by TCRdb to 2020 to 2022). Notes on the research overall: Samples from collaborators originated in the United States, Italy and Spain and spanned both the acute and convalescent phases of COVID-19. The prospective study material was composed of cDNA or gDNA derived from T cells, B-cell-depleted T cells, or PBMCs. Deeply sampled blood TCRbeta repertoires from subjects exposed to, actively infected with, or recovered from COVID-19 were included in the dataset. The repertoires were made available in a free public database intended to serve as a resource for research on the immune response to SARS-CoV-2. Samples were obtained from the ongoing ImmuneRACE study (first 160 participants) and from about 1,300 subjects provided by 6 global collaborators. Nearly every sample came with metadata listing a de-identified subject ID, COVID-19 status, age in years and sex. Where HLA class I and class II types were available, the types were taken from metadata supplied by the sample provider, not from assay-based typing.

Enrolling through a virtual design, the prospective study's participants ranged in age from roughly 18 to 95 years and lived across more than 20 United States geographic areas. To assign participants to cohorts, the prospective study relied on clinical history that participants themselves reported in a screening survey and a study questionnaire. Each participant in the prospective study had whole blood, serum and a nasopharyngeal or oropharyngeal swab collected by mobile phlebotomists. Participants in the prospective study had the option to provide additional blood draws and questionnaires over a roughly two-month period. Before DNA extraction, prospective study blood samples were shipped either frozen or at room temperature. TCRbeta CDR3 regions were amplified from genomic DNA using the immunoSEQ Assay, a bias-controlled multiplex PCR. In the paper's pipeline: Nucleated cell counts per sample were estimated from amplification of reference gene primers within the assay. To quantify the absolute abundance of each unique TCRbeta CDR3 rearrangement, sequence reads were collapsed and filtered. For each sample, productive Simpson clonality was calculated as the square root of Simpson's diversity index across productive rearrangements. Entries here come from immuneACCESS through TCRdb and include only in-frame sequences with V and J called. Some clones fail to appear in such tables; in the studies checked, an unresolved V gene covers under half of the shortfall, and the cause of the remainder is unknown. D and trimming were read from the DNA, whereas the V and J calls and clone size are those reported in that table. In this sample the table shows fewer than 200,000 clones, around 80% of which occur a single time. The ten largest clones capture about 3.6% of the sample.

Broader findings and caveats from the paper: How much clinical and demographic metadata was included differed by source and by participant, and the metadata was provided uncurated.

The CDR3, from cysteine to phenylalanine, totals 15 residues. Only the CDR3 DNA stays, 45 bases, in frame from base 1. CDR1 is given as MNHEY and CDR2 as SVGAGI, both from the germline V gene. From V the trimming removes 8 bases and from J it removes 4 bases, while the gene matches leave 11 bases of the junction unaccounted for. This receptor chain uses TRBV6-5 and TRBJ2-1, with 7 middle bases fitting TRBD1. The sample consisted of PBMCs or T cells enriched from blood (not recorded which). The receptor's source is a woman aged 50 to 60 in a cohort exposed to, infected with or recovered from COVID-19 (not recorded which). The CDR3 amino acid sequence is: CASPKGQVMYNEQFF. The nucleotides are TGTGCCAGCCCCAAAGGACAGGTTATGTACAATGAGCAGTTCTTC.